A few counts support the clone carrying this T cell receptor beta chain. Its target is unknown. This sample is part of a study of response to subunit inactivated influenza vaccine. Study results and caveats: The authors proposed limited new T cell recruitment per seasonal influenza vaccination.

Each CDR3 protein is one row after TCRdb ran MiXCR on the RT-PCR reads. The sample has 490,000 or so distinct CDR3 sequences, about 7.6% seen once. V was pared by 3 bases and J by 8 bases, with 7 bases between. Germline V gives CDR1 DFQATT, CDR2 SNEGSKA (reference sequence). The CDR3 covers 11 residues. Sequenced here: PBMCs from blood, sampled 23 months after vaccination. This TCR derives from a man aged 50 to 69 who received an inactivated influenza vaccine. The V call is TRBV20-1, the J call TRBJ1-4; D uncertain. CDR3 bases: TGCAGTGCTAGCCGGGCGGAAAAACTGTTTTTT. Amino acid sequence: CSASRAEKLFF.